This T cell receptor (beta chain) was sequenced in a study of T cell repertoires in cytomegalovirus infection. From germline, CDR1 is KGHSH and CDR2 LQKENI. J was trimmed by 5 bases and V by 3 bases; bases with no gene match: 2. This CDR3 has 14 amino acids. TCRdb re-called the reads through MiXCR, storing one row per CDR3 protein. This table has about 500,000 distinct CDR3 sequences, roughly 34% appearing once. This clonotype has only a few counts. Its target is unknown. This receptor was taken from a human donor in good health (CMV status not recorded). Some clones in this sample may be carry-over from other donors' samples. The chain carries TRBV18 and TRBJ2-1, with TRBD1 matching over 9 bases. Sequencing was performed on cultured PBMCs, taken from culture after CMV antigen stimulation. This CDR3 is CASSPGTGHNEQFF. The DNA of the CDR3 is TGTGCCAGCTCACCCGGGACAGGGCACAATGAGCAGTTCTTC.